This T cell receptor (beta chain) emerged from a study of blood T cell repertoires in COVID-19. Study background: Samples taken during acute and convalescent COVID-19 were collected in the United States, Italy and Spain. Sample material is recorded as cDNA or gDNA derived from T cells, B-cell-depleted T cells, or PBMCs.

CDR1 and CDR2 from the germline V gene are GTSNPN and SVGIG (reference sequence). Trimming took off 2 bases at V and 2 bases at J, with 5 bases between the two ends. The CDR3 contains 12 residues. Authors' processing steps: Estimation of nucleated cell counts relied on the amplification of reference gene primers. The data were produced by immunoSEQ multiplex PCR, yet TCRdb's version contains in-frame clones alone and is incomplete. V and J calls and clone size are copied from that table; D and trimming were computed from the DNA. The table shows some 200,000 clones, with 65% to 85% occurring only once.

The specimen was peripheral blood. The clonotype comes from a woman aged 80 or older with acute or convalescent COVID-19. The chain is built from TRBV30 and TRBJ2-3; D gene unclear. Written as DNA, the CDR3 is TGTGCCTGGAGTTCTCCCACAGATACGCAGTATTTT. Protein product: CAWSSPTDTQYF.